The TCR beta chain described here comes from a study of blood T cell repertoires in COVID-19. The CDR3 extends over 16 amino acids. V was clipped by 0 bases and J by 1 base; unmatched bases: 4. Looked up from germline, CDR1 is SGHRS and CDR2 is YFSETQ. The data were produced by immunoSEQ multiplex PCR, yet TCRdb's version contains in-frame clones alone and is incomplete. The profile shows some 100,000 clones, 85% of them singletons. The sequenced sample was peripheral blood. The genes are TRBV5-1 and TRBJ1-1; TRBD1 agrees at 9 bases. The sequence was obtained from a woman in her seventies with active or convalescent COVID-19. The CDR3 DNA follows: TGCGCCAGCAGCTTGGTAACAGGGGGCACGAACACTGAAGCTTTCTTT. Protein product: CASSLVTGGTNTEAFF.